This T cell receptor (beta chain) was captured by sequencing in a study of blood T cell repertoires in COVID-19. Study overall: T cells, B-cell-depleted T cells, or PBMCs provided the cDNA or gDNA that served as material.

Only in-frame clones appear in the TCRdb table, and some are missing; sequencing was by immunoSEQ multiplex PCR. Of roughly 57,000 clones listed, almost 80% were seen once; the top ten hold about 3.5%. The V gene end was trimmed by 0 bases and the J gene end by 5 bases; junction bases not matched to a gene: 5. The CDR3 sequence is 16 residues long. Germline lookup yields CDR1 SGHKS and CDR2 YYEKEE (reference sequence). The sequenced material came from peripheral blood. This chain uses TRBV5-5 with TRBJ2-5; 12 bases fit TRBD1. The source is a man in his 60s with acute or convalescent COVID-19. CDR3 sequence reads: CASSLGGQGAFETQYF. In nucleotides, the CDR3 is TGTGCCAGCAGCTTGGGGGGACAGGGGGCGTTTGAGACCCAGTACTTC.